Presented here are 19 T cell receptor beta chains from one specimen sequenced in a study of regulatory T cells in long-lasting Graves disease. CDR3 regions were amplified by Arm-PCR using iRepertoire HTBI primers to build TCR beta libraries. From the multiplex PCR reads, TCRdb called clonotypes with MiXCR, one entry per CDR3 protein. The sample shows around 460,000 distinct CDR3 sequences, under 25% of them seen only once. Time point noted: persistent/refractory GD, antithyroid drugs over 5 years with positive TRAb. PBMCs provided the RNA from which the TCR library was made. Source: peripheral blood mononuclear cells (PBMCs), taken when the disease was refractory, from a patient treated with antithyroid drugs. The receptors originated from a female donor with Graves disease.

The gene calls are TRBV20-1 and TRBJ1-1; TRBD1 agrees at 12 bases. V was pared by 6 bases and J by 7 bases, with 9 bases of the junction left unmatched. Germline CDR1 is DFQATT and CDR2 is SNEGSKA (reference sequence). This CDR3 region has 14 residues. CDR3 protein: CSAPGQGAVGEAFF. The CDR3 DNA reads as TGCAGTGCACCGGGACAGGGGGCCGTAGGTGAAGCTTTCTTT.

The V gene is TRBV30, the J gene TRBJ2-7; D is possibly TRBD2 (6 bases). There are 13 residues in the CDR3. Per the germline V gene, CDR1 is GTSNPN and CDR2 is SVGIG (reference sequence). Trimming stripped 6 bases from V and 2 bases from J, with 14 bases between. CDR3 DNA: TGTGCCTGCGCGGGACCTATTACCTACGAGCAGTACTTC. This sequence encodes CACAGPITYEQYF.

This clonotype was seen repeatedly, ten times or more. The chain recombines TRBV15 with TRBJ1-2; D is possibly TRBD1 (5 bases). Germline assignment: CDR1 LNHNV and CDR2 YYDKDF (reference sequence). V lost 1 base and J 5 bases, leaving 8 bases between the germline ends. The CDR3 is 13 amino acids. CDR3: CATSRVGAYGYTF. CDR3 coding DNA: TGTGCCACCAGCAGAGTAGGGGCGTATGGCTACACCTTC.

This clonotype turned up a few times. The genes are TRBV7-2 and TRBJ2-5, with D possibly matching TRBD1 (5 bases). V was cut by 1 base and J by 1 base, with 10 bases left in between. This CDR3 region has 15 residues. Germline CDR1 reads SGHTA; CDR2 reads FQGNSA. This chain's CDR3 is CASSLERTLQETQYF. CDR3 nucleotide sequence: TGTGCCAGCAGCTTAGAACGGACACTCCAAGAGACCCAGTACTTC.

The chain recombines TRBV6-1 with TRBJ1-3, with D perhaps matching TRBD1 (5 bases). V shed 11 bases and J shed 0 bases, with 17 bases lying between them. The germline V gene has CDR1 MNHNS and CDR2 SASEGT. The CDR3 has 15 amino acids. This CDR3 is CAAREGMSSGNTIYF. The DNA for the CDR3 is TGTGCCGCCAGAGAGGGGATGAGCTCTGGAAACACCATATATTTT.

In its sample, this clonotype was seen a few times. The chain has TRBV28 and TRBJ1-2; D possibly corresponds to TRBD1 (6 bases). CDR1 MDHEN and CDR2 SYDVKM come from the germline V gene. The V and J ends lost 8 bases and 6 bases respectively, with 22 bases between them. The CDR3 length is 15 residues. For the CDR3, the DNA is TGTGCCAGCTCACCATTCCACTGGCAGGGGCATGGCTACACCTTC. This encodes CASSPFHWQGHGYTF.

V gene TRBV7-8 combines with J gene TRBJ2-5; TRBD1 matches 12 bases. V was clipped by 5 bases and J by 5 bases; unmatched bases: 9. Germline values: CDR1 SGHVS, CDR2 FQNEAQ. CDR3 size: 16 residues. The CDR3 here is CASSPPGQGAGETQYF. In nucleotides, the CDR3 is TGTGCCAGCAGCCCGCCGGGACAGGGGGCGGGGGAGACCCAGTACTTC.

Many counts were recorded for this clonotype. CDR3 in DNA: TGTGCCAGCAGTAAATGGACAGGGGGCATAGGTAATGAAAAACTGTTTTTT. It translates to CASSKWTGGIGNEKLFF. The genes are TRBV12-3 or TRBV12-4 and TRBJ1-4, with 11 positions matching TRBD1. The V segment lost 5 bases and the J segment 4 bases; nucleotides outside the gene matches: 9. This CDR3 has 17 amino acids.

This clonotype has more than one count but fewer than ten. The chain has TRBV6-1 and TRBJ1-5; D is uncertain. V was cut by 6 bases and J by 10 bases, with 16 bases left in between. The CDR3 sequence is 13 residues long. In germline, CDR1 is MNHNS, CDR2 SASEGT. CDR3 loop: CASSPDDRGPQHF. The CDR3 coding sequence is TGTGCCAGCAGCCCCGACGATCGAGGACCCCAGCATTTT.

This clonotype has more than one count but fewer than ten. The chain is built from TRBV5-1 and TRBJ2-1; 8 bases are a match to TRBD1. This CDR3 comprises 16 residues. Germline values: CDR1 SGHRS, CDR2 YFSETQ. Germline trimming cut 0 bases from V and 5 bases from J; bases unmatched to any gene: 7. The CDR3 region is CASSLGQDRVNNEQFF. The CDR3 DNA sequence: TGCGCCAGCAGCTTGGGTCAGGACAGGGTTAACAATGAGCAGTTCTTC.

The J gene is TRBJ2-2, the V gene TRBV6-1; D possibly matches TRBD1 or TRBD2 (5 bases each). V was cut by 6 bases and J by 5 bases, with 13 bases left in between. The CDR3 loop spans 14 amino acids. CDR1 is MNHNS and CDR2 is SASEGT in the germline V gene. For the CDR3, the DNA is TGTGCCAGCAGGTCGAGTGGGGGTACCGGGGAGCTGTTTTTT. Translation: CASRSSGGTGELFF.

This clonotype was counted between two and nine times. CDR3 bases: TGTGCCAGCAGTTACTCCTTTTCGACTAGCGGAGTATACGAGCAGTACTTC. It is translated as CASSYSFSTSGVYEQYF. This chain connects TRBV6-5 to TRBJ2-7; 9 bases align to TRBD2. CDR3 length: 17 residues. In germline, CDR1 is MNHEY, CDR2 SVGAGI. V lost 0 bases to trimming and J lost 4 bases; unmatched junction nucleotides: 10.

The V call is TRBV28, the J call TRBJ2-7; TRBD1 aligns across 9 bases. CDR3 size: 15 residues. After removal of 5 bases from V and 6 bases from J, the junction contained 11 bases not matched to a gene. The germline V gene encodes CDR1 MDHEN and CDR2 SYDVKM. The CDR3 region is CASSPTGQGHPEQYF. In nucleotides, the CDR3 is TGTGCCAGCAGTCCAACGGGACAGGGCCATCCCGAGCAGTACTTC.

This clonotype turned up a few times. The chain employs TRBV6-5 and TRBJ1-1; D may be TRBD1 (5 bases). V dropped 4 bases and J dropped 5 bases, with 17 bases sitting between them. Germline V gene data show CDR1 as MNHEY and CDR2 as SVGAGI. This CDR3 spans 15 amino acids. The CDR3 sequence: CASSSSPPGVTEAFF. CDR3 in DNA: TGTGCCAGCAGTTCCTCGCCCCCGGGGGTGACTGAAGCTTTCTTT.

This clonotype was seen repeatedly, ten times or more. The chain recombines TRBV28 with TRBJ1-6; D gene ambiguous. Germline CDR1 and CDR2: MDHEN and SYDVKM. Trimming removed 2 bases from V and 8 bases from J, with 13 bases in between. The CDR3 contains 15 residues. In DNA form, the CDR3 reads TGTGCCAGCAGTTTACCGGGATGGTCCGATTCACCCCTCCACTTT. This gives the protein CASSLPGWSDSPLHF.

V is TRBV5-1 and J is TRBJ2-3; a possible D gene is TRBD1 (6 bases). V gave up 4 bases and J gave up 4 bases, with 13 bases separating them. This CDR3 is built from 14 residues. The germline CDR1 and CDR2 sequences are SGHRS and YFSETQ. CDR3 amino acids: CASSIQGLADTQYF. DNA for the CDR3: TGCGCCAGCAGCATACAGGGATTGGCAGATACGCAGTATTTT.

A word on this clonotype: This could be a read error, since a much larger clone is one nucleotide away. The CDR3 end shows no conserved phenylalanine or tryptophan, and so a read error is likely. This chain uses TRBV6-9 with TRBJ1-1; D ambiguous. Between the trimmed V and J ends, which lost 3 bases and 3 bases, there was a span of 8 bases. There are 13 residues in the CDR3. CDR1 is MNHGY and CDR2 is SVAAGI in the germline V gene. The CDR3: CASSYQGYTEAFS. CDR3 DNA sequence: TGTGCCAGCAGTTACCAAGGGTACACTGAAGCTTTCTCT.

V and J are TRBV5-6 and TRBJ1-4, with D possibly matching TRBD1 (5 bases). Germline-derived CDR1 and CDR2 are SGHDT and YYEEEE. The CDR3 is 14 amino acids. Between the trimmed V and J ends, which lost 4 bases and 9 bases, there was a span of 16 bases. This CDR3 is CASSTEEPGQKLFF. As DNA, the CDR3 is TGTGCCAGCAGCACGGAAGAGCCAGGGCAAAAACTGTTTTTT.

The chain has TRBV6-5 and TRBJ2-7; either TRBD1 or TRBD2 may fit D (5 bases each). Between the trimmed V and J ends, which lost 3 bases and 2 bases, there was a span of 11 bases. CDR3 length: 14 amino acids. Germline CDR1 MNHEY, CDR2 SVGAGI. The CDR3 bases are TGTGCCAGCAGTTATAATCAGGGAGCCTACGAGCAGTACTTC. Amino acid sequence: CASSYNQGAYEQYF.